The rows below give T cell receptor beta chains drawn from one sample of a study of T cells after yellow fever vaccination. One entry per CDR3 protein, called by TCRdb with MiXCR from the 5' RACE reads. Seen here are hundreds of thousands of distinct CDR3 sequences, roughly 12% observed once, and the top ten hold over 12%. Sequences were derived from PBMCs, sampled on the day of the yellow fever booster vaccination. The receptors come from a man younger than 45 who received the YFV17D yellow fever vaccine. Each CDR3 is given with its conserved first and last residue. Not all rows give a size; the values are once, few, many and, for expanded clones, a class.

abundance,len,v_gene,CDR3aa
.,15,TRBV7-2,CASTNRLAGSYEQYF
few,14,TRBV7-2,CASSASGTGGKQYF
.,17,TRBV20-1,CSARPAEANHSTDTQYF
few,16,TRBV20-1,CSATGPTSGPTYEQYF
.,15,TRBV27,CASGRLAGGTDTQYF
.,13,TRBV7-8,CASSPTDTDTQYF
once,15,TRBV29-1,CSVEDPQGVTETQYF
many,14,TRBV20-1,CSANAVVGNTEAFF
.,15,TRBV7-9,CASSLAGTDISPLHF
.,18,TRBV27,CASSLSRTSGRDGGEQFF
few,15,TRBV7-9,CASSLEASGRAGQYF
few,15,TRBV20-1,CSAWPRDRGPGELFF
few,16,TRBV5-1,CASRRSGTFPGNEQFF
.,16,TRBV7-2,CASSLALTGRYNEQFF
few,14,TRBV5-1,CASSLVGAATEAFF
.,19,TRBV7-2,CASSLALSGRGSGKETQYF
.,19,TRBV5-6,CASSLDPPGLAGGSNEQFF
.,16,TRBV6-5,CASSYSGTSDTGELFF
few,14,TRBV5-1,CATMTGTGEETQYF
few,17,TRBV6-5,CASSYGTSGRARETQYF
many,17,TRBV28,CASSSPGSGRAMNEQFF
.,11,TRBV10-2,CASSVAEELFF
.,14,TRBV4-1,CASSLTGDSYEQYF
.,13,TRBV30,CAWTPRAWETQYF
.,15,TRBV4-3,CASSRGLADFYEQYF
few,14,TRBV30,CAWSKTRSPYEQYF
many,14,TRBV4-3,CASSQDRENTEAFF
.,16,TRBV15,CATSRGRAGRFYEQYF
many,13,TRBV7-9,CAQGGKGGDEQFF
many,15,TRBV11-2,CASSLVATSQNEQYF
few,14,TRBV12-3/TRBV12-4,CASSLGRGAETQYF
few,14,TRBV20-1,CSARETGESHEQYF
.,16,TRBV18,CASSPKTGTGDETQYF
.,15,TRBV28,CASSFLGGGTDTQYF
.,16,TRBV10-3,CAIKGGQGKTQETQYF
few,14,TRBV29-1,CSVARRRTNDEQYF
.,16,TRBV7-2,CASSLNLGGNAGELFF
.,13,TRBV18,CASAAGLYNEQFF
few,15,TRBV2,CASSERLAGANVLTF
.,18,TRBV11-2,CASSLGLAGVGAKNIQYF
few,12,TRBV25-1,CASSESGYTQYF
.,18,TRBV10-3,CAISELDHGTSGTDTQYF
.,14,TRBV12-3/TRBV12-4,CASSPGTGGNTQYF
few,18,TRBV7-3,CASSLIGRTFSGANVLTF
.,13,TRBV7-2,CASSYNLNNEQFF
many,15,TRBV5-1,CASSSSETGKNEQYF
.,14,TRBV7-2,CASSLRLPGYEQYF
.,13,TRBV4-3,CASSEGVTYEQYF
.,16,TRBV7-2,CASSTLAGGLLREQFF
few,11,TRBV20-1,CSEIRSKTQYF
few,15,TRBV12-3/TRBV12-4,CASSFRGTRTDTQYF
.,14,TRBV10-3,CAISIGGASSEQYF
.,16,TRBV6-5,CASSLGLARGQETQYF
few,16,TRBV9,CASSAISGRITNEQFF